These 15 T cell receptor beta chains share one sample of origin, sequenced in a study of shared clonotypes between healthy human individuals. Generated by immunoSEQ multiplex PCR, the TCRdb table keeps only in-frame clones and is missing some. The sample has approximately 1.1 million clones; around 78% are singletons. Sequencing used memory CD4+ T cells from PBMCs. Subset reported: CD45RA-negative fraction. These receptors came from a man between 18 and 35 years old in good health. Some clones in this sample may be carry-over from other donors' samples.

J is TRBJ1-3 and V is TRBV5-1; D is unclear. V was pared by 2 bases and J by 0 bases, with 12 bases between. CDR3 size: 16 residues. Germline lookup yields CDR1 SGHRS and CDR2 YFSETQ. The CDR3 loop reads CASSFGPTGSGNTIYF. DNA for the CDR3: TGCGCCAGCAGCTTCGGACCGACGGGCTCTGGAAACACCATATATTTT.

This clone was counted a few times. The chain recombines TRBV27 with TRBJ2-1; 7 positions agree with TRBD2. The ends lost 4 bases at V and 2 bases at J; junction bases unmatched: 8. Per the germline V gene, CDR1 is MNHEY and CDR2 is SMNVEV (reference sequence). This CDR3 comprises 16 residues. The CDR3 DNA reads TGTGCCAGCAGTTCACCTAGCGGAGGGCCCTACAATGAGCAGTTCTTC. This translates into CASSSPSGGPYNEQFF.

This clone was counted ten times or more. The J gene is TRBJ1-4, the V gene TRBV5-4; D might be TRBD1 (5 bases). The CDR3 has 14 residues. The germline CDR1 and CDR2 sequences are SGHNT and YYREEE (reference sequence). The V end was cut by 2 bases, the J end by 4 bases, with 9 bases between. CDR3 in amino acids: CASSFQGSNEKLFF. The CDR3, as DNA: TGTGCCAGCAGCTTCCAGGGAAGTAATGAAAAACTGTTTTTT.

This clone was picked up one time. The chain links TRBV28 to TRBJ2-2, with a weak D call TRBD2 (5 bases). Trimming pared 2 bases from V and 13 bases from J, leaving 20 bases between. The CDR3 contains 15 residues. Germline CDR1 MDHEN, CDR2 SYDVKM. The CDR3 is CASSLPGIPYSGLFF. DNA of the CDR3: TGTGCCAGCAGTTTACCCGGGATTCCATATTCAGGGCTGTTTTTT.

The chain recombines TRBV5-1 with TRBJ1-4; no clear D gene. Deletions cut 0 bases from V and 4 bases from J, with 10 bases between. CDR1 is SGHRS, CDR2 YFSETQ, per germline. The CDR3 is 15 amino acids. CDR3 sequence: CASSLAGLNNEKLFF. CDR3 nucleotides: TGCGCCAGCAGCTTGGCAGGACTGAATAATGAAAAACTGTTTTTT. Combining the CDR3 with reference TRBV5-1 and TRBJ1-4 gives the whole variable domain KAGVTQTPRYLIKTRGQQVTLSCSPISGHRSVSWYQQTPGQGLQFLFEYFSETQRNKGNFPGRFSGRQFSNSRSEMNVSTLELGDSALYLCASSLAGLNNEKLFFGSGTQLSVL.

The J gene is TRBJ1-4, the V gene TRBV27; possibly TRBD1 for D (5 bases). The CDR3 consists of 16 residues. V lost 3 bases and J lost 6, with 17 bases in between. CDR1 MNHEY and CDR2 SMNVEV come from the germline V gene (reference sequence). The CDR3 here is CASSLSGRVRYEKLFF. The CDR3 DNA reads as TGTGCCAGCAGTTTGTCGGGCAGGGTCCGGTATGAAAAACTGTTTTTT.

This chain uses TRBV7-8 with TRBJ1-1; weak D call: TRBD1 (6 bases). Trimming pared 0 bases from V and 0 bases from J, leaving 14 bases between. Germline-derived CDR1 and CDR2 are SGHVS and FQNEAQ. The CDR3 is 17 residues long. The chain's CDR3 is CASSLARGAFMNTEAFF. CDR3 sequence (DNA): TGTGCCAGCAGCTTAGCAAGGGGGGCGTTCATGAACACTGAAGCTTTCTTT.

This chain joins TRBV28 and TRBJ2-7, with D perhaps TRBD1 or TRBD2 (5 bases each). The V and J ends lost 6 bases and 9 bases respectively, with 12 bases between them. The CDR3 has 11 amino acids. CDR1 is MDHEN, CDR2 SYDVKM, per germline. DNA for the CDR3: TGTGCCAGCAGCCTAGGGACGAGGCAGTACTTC. It is translated as CASSLGTRQYF.

This sequence joins TRBV27 and TRBJ2-3; no definite D call. This CDR3 region has 15 residues. Germline V gives CDR1 MNHEY, CDR2 SMNVEV (reference sequence). V was cut by 3 bases and J by 4 bases, with 14 bases left in between. CDR3 residues: CASSFVAQTSDTQYF. CDR3 in DNA: TGTGCCAGCAGTTTCGTGGCCCAGACGTCAGATACGCAGTATTTT.

As concerns this clone: Other DNA sequences of this sample code for an identical CDR3. CDR3 amino acids: CASSGLAGGHEQYF. The CDR3 nucleotides are TGTGCCAGCAGCGGACTAGCGGGAGGGCACGAGCAGTACTTC. This chain links TRBV2 with TRBJ2-7, with 15 nucleotides matching TRBD2. CDR3 size: 14 residues. Germline CDR1 reads SNHLY; CDR2 reads FYNNEI. V shed 6 bases, J shed 5 bases, and the junction held 2 bases outside the gene matches. Full variable domain (rest looked up from reference TRBV2 and TRBJ2-7): EPEVTQTPSHQVTQMGQEVILRCVPISNHLYFYWYRQILGQKVEFLVSFYNNEISEKSEIFDDQFSVERPDGSNFTLKIRSTKLEDSAMYFCASSGLAGGHEQYFGPGTRLTVT.

The CDR3 is CASSMGQNTEAFF. The CDR3 DNA reads TGTGCCAGTAGTATGGGACAGAACACTGAAGCTTTCTTT. This chain joins TRBV19 and TRBJ1-1; D perhaps matches TRBD1 (6 bases). Trimming pared 3 bases from V and 1 base from J, leaving 6 bases between. Germline CDR1 and CDR2: LNHDA and SQIVND (reference sequence). CDR3 size: 13 residues. The full variable domain, completed using reference TRBV19 and TRBJ1-1, is DGGITQSPKYLFRKEGQNVTLSCEQNLNHDAMYWYRQDPGQGLRLIYYSQIVNDFQKGDIAEGYSVSREKKESFPLTVTSAQKNPTAFYLCASSMGQNTEAFFGQGTRLTVV.

This sequence joins TRBV29-1 and TRBJ1-2; a possible D gene is TRBD1 (5 bases). Germline loops: CDR1 SQVTM, CDR2 ANQGSEA. The CDR3 has 13 amino acids. The V and J ends lost 4 bases and 4 bases respectively, with 13 bases between them. Here the CDR3 reads CSVVSGLPYGYTF. CDR3 DNA: TGCAGCGTTGTGTCAGGGCTGCCCTATGGCTACACCTTC.

This rearrangement joins TRBV30 to TRBJ2-7; no reliable D call. The V gene's germline CDR1 is GTSNPN and CDR2 SVGIG (reference sequence). The CDR3 is 12 residues long. The V end was cut by 2 bases, the J end by 4 bases, with 9 bases between. The CDR3 sequence: CAWSLVVYEQYF. In nucleotides, the CDR3 is TGTGCCTGGAGTTTGGTGGTTTACGAGCAGTACTTC.

The chain is built from TRBV5-4 and TRBJ2-5; D is perhaps TRBD1 or TRBD2 (6 bases each). CDR3 length: 14 amino acids. The ends were cut back, 9 bases at V and 5 bases at J, with 20 bases in the middle. Germline V gene data show CDR1 as SGHNT and CDR2 as YYREEE (reference sequence). The CDR3 spells CAIMEGGRRETQYF. The DNA of the CDR3 is TGTGCCATCATGGAGGGGGGTCGAAGGGAGACCCAGTACTTC.

This rearrangement joins TRBV6-6 to TRBJ2-3; the D is unclear. Looked up from germline, CDR1 is MNHNY and CDR2 is SVGAGI (reference sequence). CDR3 length: 14 residues. V lost 6 bases to trimming and J lost 0 bases, with 10 bases between them. The CDR3 region is CASRYSSSTDTQYF. The CDR3 DNA reads as TGTGCCAGCAGATACAGTTCTAGCACAGATACGCAGTATTTT.